Sequencing of this T cell receptor (beta chain) was carried out in a study of shared clonotypes between healthy human individuals. Assay: immunoSEQ multiplex PCR; the TCRdb copy retains only in-frame clones and omits some. The profile shows under 600,000 clones, approximately 95% of them singletons. The CDR3 has 17 amino acids. Trimming at V came to 5 bases and at J to 5 bases, leaving 16 bases not matched to a gene. Germline V gene data show CDR1 as SGHNT and CDR2 as YYREEE (reference sequence). The TCR sequence derives from a woman aged 25 to 39 in good health. This rearrangement joins TRBV5-4 to TRBJ2-3, with TRBD2 matching 8 bases. Input material: naive CD4+ T cells sorted from blood. Sample subset: CD45RA+ positively selected. CDR3 sequence reads: CASSQDPGLGSLDTQYF. The CDR3 DNA reads as TGTGCCAGCAGTCAAGACCCGGGACTAGGGTCGTTAGATACGCAGTATTTT.